The rows below give T cell receptor beta chains drawn from one sample of a study of molecular identifiers for immune sequencing clone quantification. MiXCR, run by TCRdb on the PCR reads, gives a single entry per CDR3 protein. The sample consists of some 59,000 distinct CDR3 sequences, roughly a quarter of them appearing once. Specimen: naive CD8+ T cells from blood, with Jurkat cell RNA spiked in. Source of these receptors: a human donor in good health. Some libraries in this study had Jurkat cell RNA spiked in. Each CDR3 is given with its conserved first and last residue. The D gene is left open where the match is weak. Clone size appears in some rows only: once, few, many, or a class for an expanded clone.

D: TRBD1; V: TRBV5-8; J: TRBJ2-7; size: many; DNA: TGTGCCAGCAGCTTGGTACGACAGGGGGGGGACGAGCAGTACTTC; CDR3: CASSLVRQGGDEQYF
D: TRBD1; V: TRBV7-6; J: TRBJ2-7; size: many; DNA: TGTGCCAGCAGCCCAGGGGGCCCCTACGAGCAGTACTTC; CDR3: CASSPGGPYEQYF
D: TRBD1; V: TRBV12-3/TRBV12-4; J: TRBJ1-5; size: few; DNA: TGTGCCAGCAGTTTCAGCGGGGGGGGAGGGGGCCAGCCCCAGCATTTT; CDR3: CASSFSGGGGGQPQHF
D: .; V: TRBV7-8; J: TRBJ2-1; size: few; DNA: TGTGCCAGCAGCTCCGGTCCCAATTTCTTCTTC; CDR3: CASSSGPNFFF
D: .; V: TRBV12-3/TRBV12-4; J: TRBJ1-1; size: many; DNA: TGTGCCAGCAGTTTATACAGGGAGGGGACTGAAGCTTTCTTT; CDR3: CASSLYREGTEAFF
D: TRBD1; V: TRBV4-3; J: TRBJ2-3; size: few; DNA: TGCGCCAGCAGCCAGGCCAGCCGGGACAGGGGCATAGATACGCAGTATTTT; CDR3: CASSQASRDRGIDTQYF
D: TRBD2; V: TRBV5-5; J: TRBJ2-2; size: many; DNA: TGTGCCAGCAGGAACCAGACTAGCCCCGGGGAGCTGTTTTTT; CDR3: CASRNQTSPGELFF
D: .; V: TRBV20-1; J: TRBJ1-2; size: .; DNA: TGCAGTGCTAGAGAGGGGGTAACTAACTATGGCTACACCTTC; CDR3: CSAREGVTNYGYTF
D: .; V: TRBV6-5; J: TRBJ1-4; size: many; DNA: TGTGCCAGCAGTTCCGACGACAGACCTAATGAAAAACTGTTTTTT; CDR3: CASSSDDRPNEKLFF
D: .; V: TRBV12-3/TRBV12-4; J: TRBJ2-5; size: many; DNA: TGTGCCAGCAGTTCGGACACTTACCAAGAGACCCAGTACTTC; CDR3: CASSSDTYQETQYF
D: TRBD2; V: TRBV14; J: TRBJ2-1; size: few; DNA: TGTGCCAGCAGCCTTTGGACTAGCGAGCAGTTCTTC; CDR3: CASSLWTSEQFF
D: .; V: TRBV9; J: TRBJ1-5; size: many; DNA: TGTGCCAGATCATGGTACTCGCGAGAGTGCAATCAGCCCCAGCATTTT; CDR3: CARSWYSRECNQPQHF
D: .; V: TRBV6-5; J: TRBJ1-1; size: many; DNA: TGTGCCAGCAGTTACTACAGTGTGAACACTGAAGCTTTCTTT; CDR3: CASSYYSVNTEAFF
D: .; V: TRBV6-2/TRBV6-3; J: TRBJ2-2; size: many; DNA: TGTGCCAGCAGACACCTGAGTCTTATTCGAACCGGGGAGCTGTTTTTT; CDR3: CASRHLSLIRTGELFF
D: .; V: TRBV3-1; J: TRBJ2-5; size: few; DNA: TGTGCCAGCAGCCAAAGTGAGCGTTGGCAAGAGACCCAGTACTTC; CDR3: CASSQSERWQETQYF
D: .; V: TRBV9; J: TRBJ1-5; size: many; DNA: TGTGCCAGCAGCGTAGGGGGGGGACTAGGTCAGCCCCAGCATTTT; CDR3: CASSVGGGLGQPQHF
D: TRBD2; V: TRBV9; J: TRBJ2-5; size: many; DNA: TGTGCCAGCAGCGTCCAGGGACTAGCGGGGTACCAAGAGACCCAGTACTTC; CDR3: CASSVQGLAGYQETQYF
D: TRBD1; V: TRBV10-3; J: TRBJ2-5; size: many; DNA: TGTGCCATCAGTGATGGGGGACAGGGTATCCAAGAGACCCAGTACTTC; CDR3: CAISDGGQGIQETQYF
D: .; V: TRBV9; J: TRBJ1-1; size: .; DNA: TGTGCCAGCAGCGTAGAAGGTCTTGGTACTGAAGCTTTCTTT; CDR3: CASSVEGLGTEAFF
D: TRBD2; V: TRBV28; J: TRBJ2-3; size: many; DNA: TGTGCCAGCAGTAAGCGGGAGTCCCCAGATACGCAGTATTTT; CDR3: CASSKRESPDTQYF
D: .; V: TRBV20-1; J: TRBJ1-2; size: many; DNA: TGCAGTGCGAAAACGGTACAGGCGTCAGATGGCTACACCTTC; CDR3: CSAKTVQASDGYTF
D: .; V: TRBV27; J: TRBJ2-3; size: many; DNA: TGTGCCAGCAGCCCGGGACTTGATACGCAGTATTTT; CDR3: CASSPGLDTQYF
D: TRBD2; V: TRBV5-1; J: TRBJ2-1; size: .; DNA: TGCGCCAGCAGCCTGACAGTAGCGGGGGGTCCTTATGAGCAGATCTTC; CDR3: CASSLTVAGGPYEQIF
D: TRBD1; V: TRBV7-9; J: TRBJ2-3; size: .; DNA: TGTGCCAGCATCGCCTCAATAAAGGGACAGGAGGCAGATACGCAGTATTTT; CDR3: CASIASIKGQEADTQYF
D: TRBD2; V: TRBV29-1; J: TRBJ2-2; size: many; DNA: TGCAGCGTTGTACTAGCGGGTTCTACCGGGGAGCTGTTTTTT; CDR3: CSVVLAGSTGELFF
D: .; V: TRBV29-1; J: TRBJ2-5; size: .; DNA: TGCAGCGTAGAAGATCAAAGGGGAAAAGAGCAAGAGACCCAGTACTTC; CDR3: CSVEDQRGKEQETQYF
D: .; V: TRBV5-3; J: TRBJ2-7; size: .; DNA: TGTGCCAGCAGCTTGGGCTTAGGGTTCTACGAGCAGTACTTC; CDR3: CASSLGLGFYEQYF
D: TRBD2; V: TRBV4-1; J: TRBJ2-2; size: .; DNA: TGCGCCAGCAGCTTAGGCAGCGGGGGGGCCGTTACCGGGGCGCTGTTTTTT; CDR3: CASSLGSGGAVTGALFF
D: TRBD1; V: TRBV7-9; J: TRBJ2-1; size: .; DNA: TGTGCCAGCAGCCGTCCCGGGACAGGGAATGAGCAGTTCTTC; CDR3: CASSRPGTGNEQFF
D: .; V: TRBV2; J: TRBJ2-3; size: few; DNA: TGTGCCAGCAGTGTTGGAGTGGCCAGGCTAAATACGCAGTATTTT; CDR3: CASSVGVARLNTQYF
D: .; V: TRBV30; J: TRBJ2-4; size: .; DNA: TGTGCCTGGAGTGTACATGAGGACGCTGGCAAAAACATTCAGTACTTC; CDR3: CAWSVHEDAGKNIQYF
D: .; V: TRBV9; J: TRBJ2-2; size: many; DNA: TGTGCCAGCAGCCCCTTTACCGGGGAGCTGTTTTTT; CDR3: CASSPFTGELFF
D: .; V: TRBV4-1; J: TRBJ2-2; size: many; DNA: TGCGCCAGCAGCCAAGAGGGGCTGCTTAACACCGGGGAGCTGTTTTTT; CDR3: CASSQEGLLNTGELFF
D: .; V: TRBV6-2/TRBV6-3; J: TRBJ1-4; size: many; DNA: TGTGCCAGCAGTGAACGACTAATGGGAAATGAAAAACTGTTTTTT; CDR3: CASSERLMGNEKLFF
D: .; V: TRBV7-9; J: TRBJ2-7; size: .; DNA: TGTGCCAGCAGCTTAGTATCCGGACCAGAGTCCTACGAGCAGTACTTC; CDR3: CASSLVSGPESYEQYF
D: TRBD1; V: TRBV11-2; J: TRBJ2-5; size: .; DNA: TGTGCCAGCAGCTTCTTCGATCTGGGAGGACAGGGTGTCTTGCCCTTGCCCCAAGAGACCCAGTACTTC; CDR3: CASSFFDLGGQGVLPLPQETQYF
D: TRBD2; V: TRBV27; J: TRBJ2-5; size: many; DNA: TGTGCCAGCAGTTCCTTAGTATTTAGCGGGAATCAAGAGACCCAGTACTTC; CDR3: CASSSLVFSGNQETQYF
D: .; V: TRBV7-2; J: TRBJ2-3; size: .; DNA: TGTGCCGGCAGCTTAGCTCTCACAGATACGCAGTATTTT; CDR3: CAGSLALTDTQYF